This TCR beta chain stems from a study of shared clonotypes between healthy human individuals. CD45RO-negative cells were positively selected for CCR7, leaving out terminally differentiated effector memory CD45RA+ cells. Clones were read by immunoSEQ multiplex PCR, and TCRdb kept only the in-frame ones, dropping some. The repertoire holds roughly 2 million clones, with about 94% as singletons. The germline gives CDR1 MDHEN, CDR2 SYDVKM. V lost 5 bases to trimming and J lost 6 bases; unmatched junction nucleotides: 10. This CDR3 has 15 amino acids. This receptor was obtained from a man between 18 and 29 years old in good health. The rearrangement uses TRBV28 and TRBJ1-1; 9 bases fit TRBD1. Sequenced material: naive CD8+ T cells sorted from blood. Written as DNA, the CDR3 is TGTGCCAGCAGTCGATTCCGGGACAGGGTTTCTGAAGCTTTCTTT. It yields the protein CASSRFRDRVSEAFF.